Presented here are 14 T cell receptor beta chains from one specimen sequenced in a study of T cell responses to AZD1222 COVID-19 vaccine. Produced via immunoSEQ multiplex PCR; TCRdb's table is partial and in-frame only. The sample yields fewer than 150,000 clones, roughly 93% seen once. Sequenced material: peripheral blood, taken on day 0 of AZD1222 vaccination. The receptors here all came from an adult in good health.

The sample holds one count of this clone. This chain connects TRBV30 to TRBJ1-3; D is uncertain. CDR3 length: 16 amino acids. The germline CDR1 and CDR2 sequences are GTSNPN and SVGIG (reference sequence). With 0 bases removed from V and 0 bases from J, the gap between germline ends came to 12 bases. The CDR3 loop is CAWSVPRVHSGNTIYF. Written as DNA, the CDR3 is TGTGCCTGGAGTGTACCACGGGTCCACTCTGGAAACACCATATATTTT.

V usage is TRBV24-1 and J usage is TRBJ2-6; unclear D gene. In germline, CDR1 is KGHDR, CDR2 SFDVKD. V was trimmed by 6 bases and J by 0 bases, leaving 5 bases between them. The CDR3 covers 14 residues. Written as DNA, the CDR3 is TGTGCCACCAGTCGAAACTCTGGGGCCAACGTCCTGACTTTC. This encodes CATSRNSGANVLTF.

The chain couples TRBV2 to TRBJ1-3; weak D call: TRBD1 (6 bases). Germline V CDR1 and CDR2: SNHLY, FYNNEI. The CDR3 runs to 15 residues. The V end lost 6 bases, the J end lost 0 bases, and 12 bases lay between the germline ends. The CDR3 spells CASRPTGSSGNTIYF. As DNA, the CDR3 is TGTGCCAGCAGGCCAACAGGGAGCTCTGGAAACACCATATATTTT.

V usage is TRBV7-6 and J usage is TRBJ1-3, with D perhaps TRBD1 (5 bases). From germline, CDR1 is SGHVS and CDR2 FNYEAQ. V lost 6 bases, J lost 4 bases, and 16 bases lay in between. This CDR3 spans 15 amino acids. The CDR3 DNA reads TGTGCCAGCAGTATGGGGGTCGGGACGGGAAACACCATATATTTT. Its translation: CASSMGVGTGNTIYF.

The rearrangement joins TRBV6-2 or TRBV6-3 to TRBJ1-5, with D tentatively TRBD1 (5 bases). Per germline, CDR1 MNHEY and CDR2 SVGEGT. The CDR3 covers 13 residues. V was pared by 4 bases and J by 7 bases, with 11 bases between. CDR3 in amino acids: CASSFDSDQPQHF. The CDR3 DNA follows: TGTGCCAGCAGTTTTGACAGCGACCAGCCCCAGCATTTT.

About this clone: One junction end does not reproduce the germline sequence, and a read error may be involved. J is TRBJ1-1 and V is TRBV2, with TRBD1 identical over 8 bases. Looked up from germline, CDR1 is SNHLY and CDR2 is FYNNEI. CDR3 size: 16 residues. The CDR3 is CASSEEAGGMNTEAFF. The CDR3 DNA sequence: TGTGCCAGCAGCGAAGAAGCAGGGGGCATGAACACTGAAGCTTTCTTT. Full variable domain (remainder filled in from reference TRBV2 and TRBJ1-1): EPEVTQTPSHQVTQMGQEVILRCVPISNHLYFYWYRQILGQKVEFLVSFYNNEISEKSEIFDDQFSVERPDGSNFTLKIRSTKLEDSAMYFCASSEEAGGMNTEAFFGQGTRLTVV.

The chain combines TRBV5-5 with TRBJ1-1, with D tentatively TRBD1 (5 bases). Germline lookup yields CDR1 SGHKS and CDR2 YYEKEE (reference sequence). This CDR3 comprises 14 residues. The germline V and J ends were trimmed by 2 bases and 2 bases, with 10 bases remaining between them. CDR3: CASSFMGQNTEAFF. In DNA form, the CDR3 reads TGTGCCAGCAGCTTTATGGGGCAAAACACTGAAGCTTTCTTT.

The chain couples TRBV28 to TRBJ2-1; the D gene could be TRBD1 or TRBD2 (6 bases each). Trimming left V 6 bases short and J 1 base short, with 13 bases between. Germline CDR1 and CDR2: MDHEN and SYDVKM. The CDR3 covers 15 residues. The CDR3 here is CASREGQSSYNEQFF. In DNA, the CDR3 is TGTGCCAGCAGGGAGGGACAAAGTTCCTACAATGAGCAGTTCTTC.

The chain joins TRBV3-1 (or the pseudogene TRBV3-2) to TRBJ1-5, with a possible D match to TRBD1 (5 bases). The CDR3 runs 15 residues. The germline gives CDR1 LGHDT, CDR2 YNNKEL (reference sequence). V lost 0 bases and J lost 6, with 12 bases in between. CDR3 nucleotides: TGTGCCAGCAGCCAAGATTTAGGAGGGGTTCAGCCCCAGCATTTT. Amino acid sequence: CASSQDLGGVQPQHF.

The chain joins TRBV19 to TRBJ1-1; TRBD1 might be the D (5 bases). Germline V gene lookup returns CDR1 LNHDA and CDR2 SQIVND (reference sequence). The CDR3 spans 15 residues. Trimming removed 3 bases from V and 1 base from J, with 12 bases in between. Written as DNA, the CDR3 is TGTGCCAGTAGTATGTGGGGGTACGGGAACACTGAAGCTTTCTTT. Its translation: CASSMWGYGNTEAFF.

In this sample, this clone turned up a few times. The rearrangement uses TRBV5-4 and TRBJ2-1, with 11 bases that match TRBD1. The CDR3 has 15 residues. Germline values: CDR1 SGHNT, CDR2 YYREEE (reference sequence). V shed 3 bases and J 4 bases; nucleotides not matched to a gene: 3. CDR3 DNA sequence: TGTGCCAGCAGCTCCGGGACAGGGGGGTACAATGAGCAGTTCTTC. This codes for CASSSGTGGYNEQFF.

The chain recombines TRBV18 with TRBJ1-3; D is unclear. Germline V gene data show CDR1 as KGHSH and CDR2 as LQKENI. V was trimmed by 3 bases and J by 0 bases, leaving 9 bases between them. The CDR3 sequence is 15 residues long. The DNA for the CDR3 is TGTGCCAGCTCACCTTTGTCGGGCTCTGGAAACACCATATATTTT. Its translation is CASSPLSGSGNTIYF.

This chain links TRBV19 with TRBJ2-7; 8 nucleotides match TRBD1. The CDR3 runs to 14 residues. The V segment lost 2 bases and the J segment 5 bases; nucleotides outside the gene matches: 5. The germline V gene has CDR1 LNHDA and CDR2 SQIVND (reference sequence). In DNA form, the CDR3 reads TGTGCCAGTAGTATACCAGGGGGCAGGGACGAGCAGTACTTC. Protein sequence: CASSIPGGRDEQYF.

The rearrangement joins TRBV28 to TRBJ2-3; TRBD2 matches 14 bases. Germline-derived CDR1 and CDR2 are MDHEN and SYDVKM. J was trimmed by 9 bases and V by 5 bases; bases with no gene match: 10. The CDR3 spans 16 residues. The CDR3 spells CASSPPGLAGDGTQYF. DNA for the CDR3: TGTGCCAGCAGTCCTCCGGGACTAGCGGGAGATGGGACGCAGTATTTT. Variable domain in full (rest from reference TRBV28 and TRBJ2-3): DVKVTQSSRYLVKRTGEKVFLECVQDMDHENMFWYRQDPGLGLRLIYFSYDVKMKEKGDIPEGYSVSREKKERFSLILESASTNQTSMYLCASSPPGLAGDGTQYFGPGTRLTVL.